These 7 T cell receptor beta chains were all obtained from the same sample, sequenced in a study of technical replicates of blood from several donors. TCRdb keeps only in-frame clones here, not all; method: immunoSEQ multiplex PCR. The data hold 75,000 to 95,000 clones, with around 90% observed a single time. The sequenced sample consisted of T cells isolated from PBMCs. The receptors originated from a human donor in good health.

The chain combines TRBV28 with TRBJ2-1, with D possibly being TRBD2 (5 bases). V shed 1 base and J shed 2 bases, with 30 bases lying between them. This CDR3 region has 22 residues. The V gene's germline CDR1 is MDHEN and CDR2 SYDVKM. In DNA, the CDR3 is TGTGCCAGCAGTTTATCTACTTGGGCCAGCCTAAGAGACTACACAACCTACAATGAGCAGTTCTTC. Residues: CASSLSTWASLRDYTTYNEQFF.

The V gene is TRBV5-1, the J gene TRBJ2-7, with D hard to call. This CDR3 contains 13 residues. From germline, CDR1 is SGHRS and CDR2 YFSETQ. V dropped 4 bases and J dropped 1 base, with 9 bases sitting between them. The CDR3 DNA reads as TGCGCCAGCAGCATAGCTTTTTCCTACGAGCAGTACTTC. Translated, it gives CASSIAFSYEQYF.

V gene TRBV28 combines with J gene TRBJ2-3; TRBD1 might be the D (6 bases). The V end lost 1 base, the J end lost 8 bases, and 16 bases lay between the germline ends. CDR1 MDHEN and CDR2 SYDVKM come from the germline V gene. This CDR3 contains 15 residues. The chain's CDR3 is CASSLLGPIRGTQYF. Written as DNA, the CDR3 is TGTGCCAGCAGTTTATTAGGCCCCATCAGGGGTACGCAGTATTTT. The full variable domain, with the rest looked up from reference TRBV28 and TRBJ2-3, is DVKVTQSSRYLVKRTGEKVFLECVQDMDHENMFWYRQDPGLGLRLIYFSYDVKMKEKGDIPEGYSVSREKKERFSLILESASTNQTSMYLCASSLLGPIRGTQYFGPGTRLTVL.

The rearrangement links TRBV5-1 to TRBJ1-3; tentative D call: TRBD1 (6 bases). CDR3 size: 15 residues. V was shortened by 2 bases and J by 4 bases, with 13 bases between the two germline ends. In germline, CDR1 is SGHRS, CDR2 YFSETQ. CDR3 amino acids: CASSLTGNQGNTIYF. As DNA, the CDR3 is TGCGCCAGCAGCTTAACAGGGAACCAGGGAAACACCATATATTTT.

As concerns this clone: Relative to the germline gene, one junction end is altered; a read error may explain this. DNA for the CDR3: TGTGCTAGCAGCTCAGGAACTGAGCAGTTCTTC. Translated: CASSSGTEQFF. The J gene is TRBJ2-1, the V gene TRBV7-7; no definite D call. Germline CDR1 reads SSHAT; CDR2 reads FNYEAQ (reference sequence). The CDR3 spans 11 residues.

This chain links TRBV6-5 with TRBJ2-7; perhaps TRBD2 as D (5 bases). Germline CDR1 reads MNHEY; CDR2 reads SVGAGI. The CDR3 extends over 13 amino acids. V was trimmed by 5 bases and J by 4 bases, leaving 12 bases between them. CDR3 DNA sequence: TGTGCCAGCAGTCCGGGAACATATTACGAGCAGTACTTC. Protein product: CASSPGTYYEQYF.

The J gene is TRBJ2-2, the V gene TRBV2; 7 positions match TRBD2. This CDR3 contains 16 residues. Germline CDR1 SNHLY, CDR2 FYNNEI. V was pared by 8 bases and J by 2 bases, with 11 bases of the junction left unmatched. Here the CDR3 reads CASRGAGFFNTGELFF. The CDR3 coding sequence is TGTGCCAGCCGGGGAGCGGGGTTTTTTAACACCGGGGAGCTGTTTTTT.